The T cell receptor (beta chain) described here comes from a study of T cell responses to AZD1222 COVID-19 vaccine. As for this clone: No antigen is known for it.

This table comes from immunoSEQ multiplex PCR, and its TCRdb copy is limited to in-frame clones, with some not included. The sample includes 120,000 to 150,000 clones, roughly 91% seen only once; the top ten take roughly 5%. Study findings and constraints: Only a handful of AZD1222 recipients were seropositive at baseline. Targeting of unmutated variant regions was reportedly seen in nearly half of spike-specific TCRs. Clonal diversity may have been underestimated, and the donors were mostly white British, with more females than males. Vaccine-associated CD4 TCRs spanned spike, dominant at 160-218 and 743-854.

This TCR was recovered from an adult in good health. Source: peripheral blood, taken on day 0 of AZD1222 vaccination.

The CDR3, as DNA: TGCAGTGCTAGTCGGGACAGCTCCTACGAGCAGTACTTC. Translated, it gives CSASRDSSYEQYF. This chain links TRBV20-1 with TRBJ2-7; the match to TRBD1 covers 7 bases. Germline trimming cut 3 bases from V and 0 bases from J; bases unmatched to any gene: 2. CDR3 length equals 13 residues. In germline, CDR1 is DFQATT, CDR2 SNEGSKA (reference sequence).